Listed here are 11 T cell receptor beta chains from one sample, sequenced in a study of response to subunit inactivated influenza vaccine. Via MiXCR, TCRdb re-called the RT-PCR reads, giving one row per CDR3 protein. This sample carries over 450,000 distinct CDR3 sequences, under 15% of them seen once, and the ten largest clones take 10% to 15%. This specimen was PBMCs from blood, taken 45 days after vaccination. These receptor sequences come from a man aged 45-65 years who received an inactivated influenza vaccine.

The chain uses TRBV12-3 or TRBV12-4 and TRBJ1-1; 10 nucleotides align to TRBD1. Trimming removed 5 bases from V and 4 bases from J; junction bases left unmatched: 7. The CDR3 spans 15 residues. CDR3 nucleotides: TGTGCCAGCAGTAGGACAGGGGGGTGGGGCACTGAAGCTTTCTTT. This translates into CASSRTGGWGTEAFF.

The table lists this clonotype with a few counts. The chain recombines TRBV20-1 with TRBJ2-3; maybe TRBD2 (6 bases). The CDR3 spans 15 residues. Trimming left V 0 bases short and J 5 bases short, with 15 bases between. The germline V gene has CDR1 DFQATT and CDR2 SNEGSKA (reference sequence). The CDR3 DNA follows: TGCAGTGCTAGAGACCTGAGACTAGTAATAGATACGCAGTATTTT. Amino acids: CSARDLRLVIDTQYF.

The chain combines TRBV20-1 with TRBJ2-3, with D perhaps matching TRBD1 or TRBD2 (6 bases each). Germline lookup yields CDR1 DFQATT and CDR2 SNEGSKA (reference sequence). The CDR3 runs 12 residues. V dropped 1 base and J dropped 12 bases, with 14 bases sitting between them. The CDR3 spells CSARVAGGPQYF. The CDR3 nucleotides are TGCAGTGCTAGAGTAGCCGGGGGCCCCCAGTATTTT.

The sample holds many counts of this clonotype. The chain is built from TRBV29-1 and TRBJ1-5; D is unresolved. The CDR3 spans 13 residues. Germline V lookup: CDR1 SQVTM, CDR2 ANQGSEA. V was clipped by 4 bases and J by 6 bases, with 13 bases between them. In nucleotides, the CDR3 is TGCAGCGTTGTGGTGGCAGACGGTCAGCCCCAGCATTTT. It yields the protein CSVVVADGQPQHF.

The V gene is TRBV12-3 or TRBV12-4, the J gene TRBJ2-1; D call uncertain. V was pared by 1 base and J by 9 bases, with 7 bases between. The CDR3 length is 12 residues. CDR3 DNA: TGTGCCAGCAGTTTAGTGTGGTTTGAGCAGTTCTTC. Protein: CASSLVWFEQFF.

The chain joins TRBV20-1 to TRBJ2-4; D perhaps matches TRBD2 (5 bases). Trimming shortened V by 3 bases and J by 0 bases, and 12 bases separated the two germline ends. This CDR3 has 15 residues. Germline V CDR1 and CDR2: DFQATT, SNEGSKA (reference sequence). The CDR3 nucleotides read TGCAGTGCTAGGGGAGCGGAAGTAGCCAAAAACATTCAGTACTTC. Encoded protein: CSARGAEVAKNIQYF.

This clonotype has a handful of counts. The CDR3 region has the DNA TGTGCCAGCAGAACGTCCAGGGGGGCCTACGAGCAGTACTTC. The encoded protein is CASRTSRGAYEQYF. The gene calls are TRBV6-1 and TRBJ2-7; D possibly corresponds to TRBD1 (7 bases). The germline V gene has CDR1 MNHNS and CDR2 SASEGT. Trimming stripped 6 bases from V and 2 bases from J, with 14 bases between. This CDR3 contains 14 residues.

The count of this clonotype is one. The CDR3 coding sequence is TGCAGTGCCCGTGCGGGGAATAGTGCCTACGAGCAGTACTTC. Its protein product is CSARAGNSAYEQYF. This chain joins TRBV20-1 and TRBJ2-7; a weak D match, TRBD2 (6 bases). With 6 bases removed from V and 2 bases from J, the gap between germline ends came to 17 bases. This CDR3 region has 14 residues. In germline, CDR1 is DFQATT, CDR2 SNEGSKA (reference sequence).

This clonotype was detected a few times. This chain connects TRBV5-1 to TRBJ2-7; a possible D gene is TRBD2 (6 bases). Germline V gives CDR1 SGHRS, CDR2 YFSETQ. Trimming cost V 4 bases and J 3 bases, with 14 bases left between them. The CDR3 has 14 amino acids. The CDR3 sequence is CASSPVVGGYEQYF. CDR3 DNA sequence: TGCGCCAGCAGCCCGGTTGTGGGGGGCTACGAGCAGTACTTC.

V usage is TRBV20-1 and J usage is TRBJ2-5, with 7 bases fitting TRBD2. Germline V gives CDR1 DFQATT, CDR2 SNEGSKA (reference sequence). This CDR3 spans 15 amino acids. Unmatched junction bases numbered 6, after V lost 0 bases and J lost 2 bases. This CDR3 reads CSARDSRLAQETQYF. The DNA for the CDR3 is TGCAGTGCTAGAGATTCCCGACTAGCTCAAGAGACCCAGTACTTC.

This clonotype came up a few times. The CDR3 spells CASREIESQYF. The DNA for the CDR3 is TGTGCCAGCAGGGAGATCGAAAGCCAGTACTTC. The chain joins TRBV5-5 to TRBJ2-5; D is unresolved. The V and J ends lost 5 bases and 10 bases respectively, with 12 bases between them. Germline lookup yields CDR1 SGHKS and CDR2 YYEKEE (reference sequence). The CDR3 sequence is 11 residues long.